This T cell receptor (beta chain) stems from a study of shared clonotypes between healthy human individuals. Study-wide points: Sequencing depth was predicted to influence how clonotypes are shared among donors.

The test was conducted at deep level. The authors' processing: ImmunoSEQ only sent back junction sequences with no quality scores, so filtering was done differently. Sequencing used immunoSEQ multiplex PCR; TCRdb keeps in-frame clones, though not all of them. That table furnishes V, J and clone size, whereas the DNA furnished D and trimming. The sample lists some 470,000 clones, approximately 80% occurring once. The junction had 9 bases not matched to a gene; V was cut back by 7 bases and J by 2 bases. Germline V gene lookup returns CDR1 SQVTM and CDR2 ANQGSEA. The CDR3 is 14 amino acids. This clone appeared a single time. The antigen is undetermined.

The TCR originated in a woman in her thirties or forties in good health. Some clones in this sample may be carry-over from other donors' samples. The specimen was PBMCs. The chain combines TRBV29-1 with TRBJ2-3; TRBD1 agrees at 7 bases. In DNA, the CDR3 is TGCAGCGGTGATAGGACAGGAGACACAGATACGCAGTATTTT. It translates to CSGDRTGDTDTQYF.